This TCR beta chain is drawn from a study of blood T cells in healthy people across ages. Study findings and constraints: Observed TCR beta diversity showed a strong correlation with the percentage of naive T cells as measured by flow cytometry.

About this clonotype itself: Its antigen is not known.

Sample-barcoded 5' priming and a J-beta primer mix drove a second PCR of roughly 7 to 11 cycles. TCRdb re-derived calls from the 5' RACE reads in MiXCR, one entry per CDR3 protein. The sample has 1 million to 1.2 million distinct CDR3 sequences, around two fifths seen once. The CDR3 is made up of 14 amino acids. The germline V gene has CDR1 MNHNS and CDR2 SASEGT. With V trimmed by 0 bases and J by 5 bases, 3 bases remained unmatched. This clonotype was obtained from a man aged 18-30 years in good health. Material for sequencing was blood. This sequence joins TRBV6-1 and TRBJ1-2, with TRBD1 matching over 7 bases. The CDR3 DNA reads TGTGCCAGCAGTGAAGCCGAGACAGGGTATGGCTACACCTTC. Translated, it gives CASSEAETGYGYTF.